This section outlines one T cell receptor (beta chain) sequence together with its context. What it binds is unknown. Absent ophthalmopathy progression within 18 months defined stable Graves' hyperthyroidism. The data originate from a study of T cells in Graves' hyperthyroidism and ophthalmopathy. Turning to the study itself: Staff took peripheral blood when the initial diagnosis was made, before any treatment began. Study results and caveats: Classification by a 13 V-J model distinguished ophthalmopathy from stable hyperthyroidism.

Authors of the study amplified TCR beta CDR3 regions from RNA transcripts. The TCR CDR3 was amplified in a first-round RT-PCR using the HTBI primer set. A single record per CDR3 protein comes from TCRdb applying MiXCR to the multiplex PCR reads. Among about 560,000 distinct CDR3 sequences, around 13% were seen once, and the ten largest hold more than 11%. The receptor was isolated from a woman in her forties with Graves' hyperthyroidism. Sequencing used blood.

In nucleotides, the CDR3 is TGTGCCAGCAGCCCGTGGACTAGCGGGAGTTTCTACGAGCAGTACTTC. The encoded protein is CASSPWTSGSFYEQYF. The chain employs TRBV14 and TRBJ2-7, with TRBD2 identical over 13 bases. Germline V gene sequence: CDR1 SGHDN, CDR2 FVKESK. V shed 4 bases, J shed 3 bases, and the junction held 6 bases outside the gene matches. This CDR3 spans 16 amino acids.